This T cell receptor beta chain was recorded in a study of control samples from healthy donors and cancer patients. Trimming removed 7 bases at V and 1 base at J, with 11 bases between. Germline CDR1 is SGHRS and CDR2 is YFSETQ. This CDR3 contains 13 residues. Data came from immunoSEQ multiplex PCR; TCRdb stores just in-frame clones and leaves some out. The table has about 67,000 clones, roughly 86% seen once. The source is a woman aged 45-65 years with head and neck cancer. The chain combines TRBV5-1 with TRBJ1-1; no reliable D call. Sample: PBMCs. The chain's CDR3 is CASRNAENTEAFF. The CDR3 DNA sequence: TGCGCCAGCCGGAACGCGGAGAACACTGAAGCTTTCTTT.